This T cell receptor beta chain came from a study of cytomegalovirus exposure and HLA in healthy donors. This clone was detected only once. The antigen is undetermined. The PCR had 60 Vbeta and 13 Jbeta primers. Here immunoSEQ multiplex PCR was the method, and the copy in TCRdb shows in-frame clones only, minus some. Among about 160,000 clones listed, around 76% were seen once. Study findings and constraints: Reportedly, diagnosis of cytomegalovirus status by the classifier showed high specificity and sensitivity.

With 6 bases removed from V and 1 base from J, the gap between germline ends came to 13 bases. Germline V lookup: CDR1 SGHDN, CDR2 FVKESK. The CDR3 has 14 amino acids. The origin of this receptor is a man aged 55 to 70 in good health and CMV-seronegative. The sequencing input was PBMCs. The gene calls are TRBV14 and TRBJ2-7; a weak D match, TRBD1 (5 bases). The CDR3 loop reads CASREQGGSYEQYF. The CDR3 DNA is TGTGCCAGCAGGGAGCAGGGTGGGTCCTACGAGCAGTACTTC.